The 6 T cell receptor beta chains in this list originate from one sample, sequenced in a study of CD8+ T cells in alopecia areata. Regarding treatment: oral pan-JAK inhibitor, 5-10 mg twice daily. Once RNA had been extracted, it was reverse transcribed into cDNA to act as the sequencing template. Using immunoSEQ multiplex PCR, the repertoire was profiled, and TCRdb retains in-frame clones only, with some absent. The sample has 110,000 or so clones; roughly 56% are singletons. The sample was CD4+ T cells sorted from blood, taken at week 24, from a patient treated with tofacitinib. The receptors were sampled from a human donor with alopecia areata.

The chain employs TRBV5-1 and TRBJ2-5, with 7 bases matching TRBD1. The length of the CDR3 is 15 residues. In germline, CDR1 is SGHRS, CDR2 YFSETQ. Trimming at V came to 4 bases and at J to 1 base, leaving 7 bases not matched to a gene. The CDR3: CASSIGQVIQETQYF. CDR3 nucleotides: TGCGCCAGCAGCATCGGACAGGTCATCCAAGAGACCCAGTACTTC.

This clone was detected only a few times. This rearrangement joins TRBV10-3 to TRBJ1-1; TRBD1 agrees at 8 bases. Germline loops: CDR1 ENHRY, CDR2 SYGVKD. Losses at the gene ends were 5 bases for V and 4 bases for J; bases not matched to a gene: 12. The CDR3 has 16 amino acids. The CDR3 loop is CAISPTGGAEVTEAFF. The CDR3 DNA reads as TGTGCCATCAGTCCCACAGGGGGGGCAGAGGTCACTGAAGCTTTCTTT.

The V and J genes are TRBV7-2 and TRBJ2-5, with D perhaps TRBD1 or TRBD2 (5 bases each). Trimming took off 5 bases at V and 5 bases at J, with 12 bases between the two ends. This CDR3 is built from 13 residues. Germline V CDR1 and CDR2: SGHTA, FQGNSA. Here the CDR3 reads CASSEGRRETQYF. The CDR3 bases are TGTGCCAGCAGCGAGGGGCGCCGGGAGACCCAGTACTTC.

This clone was seen a few times. The genes are TRBV10-3 and TRBJ1-1, with unresolved D. The germline gives CDR1 ENHRY, CDR2 SYGVKD. This CDR3 has 13 amino acids. V lost 6 bases to trimming and J lost 1 base, with 9 bases between them. The DNA for the CDR3 is TGTGCCATCAGCGGCGGACGGAACACTGAAGCTTTCTTT. It encodes CAISGGRNTEAFF.

This chain uses TRBV7-3 with TRBJ1-1, with no clear D. Between the trimmed V and J ends, which lost 2 bases and 3 bases, there was a span of 4 bases. Germline CDR1 and CDR2: SGHTA and FQGTGA. CDR3 size: 12 residues. The CDR3 reads CASSLGYTEAFF. The CDR3 DNA reads TGTGCCAGCAGCTTAGGATACACTGAAGCTTTCTTT.

This clone came up a few times. The V call is TRBV18, the J call TRBJ1-6; D is undetermined. CDR1 is KGHSH and CDR2 is LQKENI in the germline V gene. The CDR3 has 15 residues. V lost 3 bases, J lost 2 bases, and 8 bases lay in between. CDR3 sequence reads: CASSPEGAYNSPLHF. The CDR3 nucleotides read TGTGCCAGCTCACCCGAGGGTGCCTATAATTCACCCCTCCACTTT.